A selection of T cell receptor beta chains follows, all from one sample in a study of blood T cell repertoires in COVID-19. TCRdb keeps only in-frame clones here, not all; method: immunoSEQ multiplex PCR. The sample includes roughly 140,000 clones, roughly 88% of them seen just once. The specimen sequenced was peripheral blood. These receptors all stem from a man between 60 and 75 years old with active or convalescent COVID-19. Both conserved end residues are part of each CDR3. Each record gives: V gene, J gene, clone size, D gene, CDR3 protein, CDR3 DNA. The D gene is left open where the match is weak. Not every row has a clone size; where given, it reads once, few, many or a size class.

V: TRBV2
J: TRBJ1-1
size: NA
D: TRBD1
CDR3: CASRPGTENTEAFF
DNA: TGTGCCAGCAGGCCCGGGACAGAGAACACTGAAGCTTTCTTT

V: TRBV27
J: TRBJ2-5
size: NA
D: NA
CDR3: CASSLGALAETQYF
DNA: TGTGCCAGCAGTTTAGGGGCTCTTGCAGAGACCCAGTACTTC

V: TRBV2
J: TRBJ2-2
size: NA
D: TRBD2
CDR3: CATTRGLAGANTGELFF
DNA: TGTGCCACCACTAGGGGCCTAGCGGGGGCGAACACCGGGGAGCTGTTTTTT

V: TRBV18
J: TRBJ1-6
size: NA
D: NA
CDR3: CASSPTLQGGFSPLHF
DNA: TGTGCCAGCTCACCTACCCTGCAGGGAGGATTTTCACCCCTCCACTTT

V: TRBV11-2
J: TRBJ2-1
size: NA
D: TRBD2
CDR3: CASSFRRVSGRNNEQFF
DNA: TGTGCCAGCAGCTTTCGTCGGGTTAGCGGGAGGAACAATGAGCAGTTCTTC

V: TRBV5-1
J: TRBJ1-4
size: NA
D: NA
CDR3: CASSGGHQGEKLFF
DNA: TGCGCCAGCAGCGGAGGCCATCAAGGGGAAAAACTGTTTTTT

V: TRBV7-8
J: TRBJ1-2
size: NA
D: NA
CDR3: CASSLASAGTAKGYTF
DNA: TGTGCCAGCAGCTTAGCCTCGGCAGGGACTGCCAAGGGCTACACCTTC

V: TRBV27
J: TRBJ1-1
size: few
D: TRBD1
CDR3: CASSLKFRDRGLRRGVDTEAFF
DNA: TGTGCCAGCAGTTTAAAGTTCCGGGACAGGGGCCTCCGACGGGGGGTGGACACTGAAGCTTTCTTT

V: TRBV5-1
J: TRBJ1-2
size: few
D: NA
CDR3: CASSLGRGANYGYTF
DNA: TGCGCCAGCAGCTTGGGTCGGGGAGCTAACTATGGCTACACCTTC

V: TRBV14
J: TRBJ2-7
size: NA
D: NA
CDR3: CASSQGLGLYEQYF
DNA: TGTGCCAGCAGCCAAGGGTTGGGGCTTTACGAGCAGTACTTC

V: TRBV12-5
J: TRBJ2-1
size: once
D: NA
CDR3: CASGPAAEQFF
DNA: TGTGCTAGTGGTCCCGCGGCTGAGCAGTTCTTC

V: TRBV7-6
J: TRBJ2-2
size: NA
D: NA
CDR3: CASSLARVTGELFF
DNA: TGTGCCAGCAGCTTGGCCCGGGTCACCGGGGAGCTGTTTTTT

V: TRBV18
J: TRBJ2-1
size: NA
D: NA
CDR3: CASSPGLYNEQFF
DNA: TGTGCCAGCTCACCGGGACTCTACAATGAGCAGTTCTTC

V: TRBV11-2
J: TRBJ2-1
size: NA
D: NA
CDR3: CASSLRDFPYNEQFF
DNA: TGTGCCAGCAGCTTAAGGGACTTCCCCTACAATGAGCAGTTCTTC

V: TRBV6-5
J: TRBJ1-3
size: NA
D: TRBD1
CDR3: CASNARDSGNTIYF
DNA: TGTGCCAGCAATGCCAGGGACAGTGGAAACACCATATATTTT

V: TRBV7-9
J: TRBJ2-7
size: NA
D: TRBD1
CDR3: CASSLTPTGVIYEQYF
DNA: TGTGCCAGCAGCTTAACCCCGACAGGGGTGATCTACGAGCAGTACTTC

V: TRBV28
J: TRBJ1-2
size: NA
D: TRBD1
CDR3: CASNLYSGTGKGYTF
DNA: TGTGCCAGCAACTTATATTCCGGGACAGGGAAGGGCTACACCTTC

V: TRBV6-5
J: TRBJ1-1
size: NA
D: TRBD1
CDR3: CASWDSARDTEAFF
DNA: TGTGCCAGCTGGGACAGCGCTCGGGACACTGAAGCTTTCTTT